The rows below give T cell receptor beta chains drawn from one sample of a study of blood T cell repertoires in COVID-19. The data were produced by immunoSEQ multiplex PCR, yet TCRdb's version contains in-frame clones alone and is incomplete. This table holds around 220,000 clones, about nine tenths found once. Sequenced input: PBMCs or T cells enriched from blood (not recorded which). These receptor sequences come from a woman in her thirties with acute COVID-19. Both conserved end residues are part of each CDR3. The D gene is left open where the match is weak. Clone size is shown for a subset of rows, as once, few, many or a class of expanded clone.

D	size	V	J	DNA	CDR3
.	.	TRBV25-1	TRBJ1-1	TGTGCCAGCAGGGGGGGAGGGAAAGCTTTCTTT	CASRGGGKAFF
TRBD1	.	TRBV28	TRBJ2-3	TGTGCCAGCAGCACTCTCGACAGGGTAGGAGATACGCAGTATTTT	CASSTLDRVGDTQYF
.	.	TRBV15	TRBJ2-7	TGTGCCACCAGCGTCTTCAGGGGAGGGAACGAGCAGTACTTC	CATSVFRGGNEQYF
TRBD1	.	TRBV9	TRBJ1-6	TGTGCCAGCAGCGTAACCGGGACAGAGAATTCACCCCTCCACTTT	CASSVTGTENSPLHF
.	.	TRBV2	TRBJ2-7	TGTGCCAGCACCCGGAGCATCAACGAGCAGTACTTC	CASTRSINEQYF
.	.	TRBV5-4	TRBJ2-3	TGTGCCAGCAGCTCCGCAAAAACGGGAACAGATACGCAGTATTTT	CASSSAKTGTDTQYF
.	.	TRBV20-1	TRBJ2-1	TGCAGTGCTAGTGGCCTAGTTATGGATGAGCAGTTCTTC	CSASGLVMDEQFF
TRBD1	.	TRBV18	TRBJ1-5	TGTGCCAGCTCACCCCAAGGGACAGGGGACCGGCAGCCCCAGCATTTT	CASSPQGTGDRQPQHF
.	.	TRBV6-5	TRBJ1-4	TGTGCCAGCAGTTACGGAGGAACTAATGAAAAACTGTTTTTT	CASSYGGTNEKLFF
.	.	TRBV6-4	TRBJ2-2	TGTGCCAGCAGCTTGATAGGGGGCACCGGGGAGCTGTTTTTT	CASSLIGGTGELFF
.	.	TRBV12-2	TRBJ2-1	TGTGCAAGTCGCCCCTTGGGAGGGGCAGGGAAGCAGGAGTTCTTC	CASRPLGGAGKQEFF
.	.	TRBV5-1	TRBJ2-1	TGCGCCAGCAGCTTAGGGCAAGGGGGCAATGAGCAGTTCTTC	CASSLGQGGNEQFF
TRBD2	.	TRBV7-9	TRBJ2-3	TGTGCCAGCAGCCCCCGGGGGGGAAGCACAGATACGCAGTATTTT	CASSPRGGSTDTQYF
TRBD2	.	TRBV5-4	TRBJ2-3	TGTGCCAGCACCCCAGACGGGACTAACACAGATACGCAGTATTTT	CASTPDGTNTDTQYF
TRBD2	.	TRBV2	TRBJ2-3	TGTGCCAGCCCGGGAGGGGAGGGCCGGGCGGATACGCAGTATTTT	CASPGGEGRADTQYF
.	.	TRBV5-1	TRBJ2-3	TGCGCCAGCAGCCAGGGGCAAGGGGTAGATACGCAGTATTTT	CASSQGQGVDTQYF
.	.	TRBV7-2	TRBJ2-1	TGTGCCAGCAGCTTCCCTACAGGGTTCAATGAGCAGTTCTTC	CASSFPTGFNEQFF
.	.	TRBV29-1	TRBJ1-5	TGCAGCGTTGGCGTCGATTCAGGGAATCAGCCCCAGCATTTT	CSVGVDSGNQPQHF
TRBD1	.	TRBV2	TRBJ2-7	TGTGCCAGCAGTGAATGGAGACAGGGATCCGAGCAGTACTTC	CASSEWRQGSEQYF
.	.	TRBV6-1	TRBJ1-2	TGTGCCAGCAGTGAAGACCCCAGGTCATATGGCTACACCTTC	CASSEDPRSYGYTF
TRBD1	few	TRBV5-1	TRBJ1-1	TGCGCCAGCAGCTTGAACTCCCGGGACAGGGGGGAAACTGAAGCTTTCTTT	CASSLNSRDRGETEAFF
TRBD1	once	TRBV2	TRBJ1-2	TGTGCCAGCAGTGGACAGGGGCCATACTATGGCTACACCTTC	CASSGQGPYYGYTF
.	.	TRBV14	TRBJ2-5	TGTGCCAGCAGCCAAGGATTATTGCGGAGCCAAGAGACCCAGTACTTC	CASSQGLLRSQETQYF
TRBD1	.	TRBV5-6	TRBJ1-2	TGTGCCAGCAGCTCAATCGGGACAGGGGATGGCTACACCTTC	CASSSIGTGDGYTF
TRBD2	.	TRBV7-3	TRBJ2-5	TGTGCCAGCAGCTTACTAGCGGGAGAGACCCAGTACTTC	CASSLLAGETQYF
.	once	TRBV7-3	TRBJ2-1	TGTGCCAGCAGCCCGGGGGCGGCGGGGGCCAGGAGTGAGCAGTTCTTC	CASSPGAAGARSEQFF
TRBD1	.	TRBV5-1	TRBJ2-2	TGCGCCAGCACCCGGCCGGGACAGGGCGCGAACACCGGGGAGCTGTTTTTT	CASTRPGQGANTGELFF
.	.	TRBV7-8	TRBJ1-1	TGTGCCAGCAGCTTAGTCAGTTTGAACACTGAAGCTTTCTTT	CASSLVSLNTEAFF
.	.	TRBV7-9	TRBJ2-5	TGTGCCAGCAGGACCAAGGGGGAACGAGAGACCCAGTACTTC	CASRTKGERETQYF
TRBD2	.	TRBV11-2	TRBJ2-1	TGTGCCAGCAGCTTAAGGGGTTCAGCGGGAGGGCCGGGCGAGCAGTTCTTC	CASSLRGSAGGPGEQFF
TRBD2	.	TRBV10-3	TRBJ2-1	TGTGCCATCAGTGAGTCCCCCGGCGGGGGAAGCCGATTCGATGAGCAGTTCTTC	CAISESPGGGSRFDEQFF